This entry lists 16 T cell receptor beta chains sequenced from one sample in a study of T cell repertoires and HLA-DP antigens. Antigens of these TCRs are unknown. Generated by immunoSEQ multiplex PCR, the TCRdb table keeps only in-frame clones and is missing some. The sample has about 120,000 clones; almost 95% are singletons. Sequenced material: CD4+ T cells from PBMCs. The origin of the receptors is a woman aged 18-29 years in good health and CMV-seronegative.

On this clone itself: Other DNA sequences from this sample encode an identical CDR3 as well. The rearrangement links TRBV2 to TRBJ2-7; D is unclear. This CDR3 has 13 amino acids. Trimming took 4 bases from V and 7 from J, leaving 14 bases between them. In germline, CDR1 is SNHLY, CDR2 FYNNEI. The CDR3 DNA reads TGTGCCAGCAGTGTCACAAAACACTATGAGCAGTACTTC. Translated: CASSVTKHYEQYF.

This chain links TRBV6-7 with TRBJ1-3; D may be TRBD1 (6 bases). TRBV6-7 is noted as an ORF with a role that remains uncertain. The CDR3 sequence is 16 residues long. Trimming left V 3 bases short and J 3 bases short, with 15 bases between. The CDR3: CASSYHPGADGNTIYF. The CDR3 DNA is TGTGCCAGCAGTTATCACCCGGGGGCAGATGGAAACACCATATATTTT.

The rearrangement joins TRBV6-1 to TRBJ2-7, with D perhaps TRBD1 (5 bases). The CDR3 consists of 13 residues. The germline V gene has CDR1 MNHNS and CDR2 SASEGT. Trimming cost V 6 bases and J 3 bases, with 12 bases left between them. CDR3 bases: TGTGCCAGCAGGGAAACTGACAGCTACGAGCAGTACGTC. This sequence encodes CASRETDSYEQYV.

V is TRBV28 and J is TRBJ2-1; 9 bases are shared with TRBD2. With 8 bases clipped from V and 9 bases from J, the junction kept 11 bases outside the gene matches. CDR1 MDHEN and CDR2 SYDVKM come from the germline V gene. The CDR3 loop spans 14 amino acids. The CDR3 reads CASLAGGPSFEQFF. The CDR3 DNA reads as TGTGCCAGCCTTGCGGGAGGGCCCTCCTTTGAGCAGTTCTTC.

The genes are TRBV20-1 and TRBJ2-7; 7 nucleotides match TRBD2. The CDR3 extends over 11 amino acids. Germline-derived CDR1 and CDR2 are DFQATT and SNEGSKA (reference sequence). Trimming removed 7 bases from V and 4 bases from J; junction bases left unmatched: 4. Here the CDR3 DNA reads TGCAGTGTTAGGGGAGGGTACGAGCAGTACTTC. As protein: CSVRGGYEQYF.

The V call is TRBV4-3, the J call TRBJ2-7; 10 bases match TRBD2. V was clipped by 4 bases and J by 0 bases; unmatched bases: 15. From germline, CDR1 is LGHNA and CDR2 YSLEER. This CDR3 has 19 amino acids. As DNA, the CDR3 is TGCGCCAGCAGCCTGCGCGGTAGCGGGGGGTCCGGACCCTCCTACGAGCAGTACGTC. It is translated as CASSLRGSGGSGPSYEQYV.

The chain carries TRBV18 and TRBJ2-2; TRBD1 might be the D (6 bases). The CDR3 contains 17 residues. V was cut by 2 bases and J by 2 bases, with 15 bases left in between. Germline V gene lookup returns CDR1 KGHSH and CDR2 LQKENI. In DNA form, the CDR3 reads TGTGCCAGCTCACCAACACGGCAGGGGACAAACACCGGGGAGCTGTTTTTT. Its protein is CASSPTRQGTNTGELFF.

The chain is built from TRBV7-2 and TRBJ2-7; 9 nucleotides match TRBD1. The CDR3 sequence is 13 residues long. Germline CDR1 is SGHTA and CDR2 is FQGNSA. J was trimmed by 3 bases and V by 5 bases; bases with no gene match: 2. CDR3 residues: CASSKDRGYEQYV. The DNA for the CDR3 is TGTGCCAGCAGCAAGGACAGGGGCTACGAGCAGTACGTC.

The chain joins TRBV28 to TRBJ2-7; 7 bases are a match to TRBD2. Per the germline V gene, CDR1 is MDHEN and CDR2 is SYDVKM. Trimming cost V 3 bases and J 2 bases; bases outside gene matches: 4. The CDR3 is 14 amino acids. The DNA of the CDR3 is TGTGCCAGCAGTTTGGGGGGGTCGACCTACGAGCAGTACGTC. Protein sequence: CASSLGGSTYEQYV.

This clone turned up a few times. This chain joins TRBV5-1 and TRBJ1-3, with TRBD1 as a possible D gene (6 bases). In germline, CDR1 is SGHRS, CDR2 YFSETQ. Trimming shortened V by 0 bases and J by 0 bases, and 10 bases separated the two germline ends. The CDR3 covers 16 residues. As DNA, the CDR3 is TGCGCCAGCAGCTTGGGAGGACAGAGCTCTGGAAACACCATATATTTT. Protein product: CASSLGGQSSGNTIYF.

This clone was picked up a small number of times. J is TRBJ1-2 and V is TRBV10-3; 9 nucleotides line up with TRBD1. The CDR3 totals 12 residues. V lost 8 bases and J lost 2; bases outside the gene matches: 0. CDR1 ENHRY and CDR2 SYGVKD come from the germline V gene. The CDR3 DNA reads as TGTGCCATCGGGACAGGGAACTATGGCTACACCTTC. Its translation: CAIGTGNYGYTF.

V is TRBV6-5 and J is TRBJ2-5, with 11 nucleotides matching TRBD1. The better agreement between TRBJ2-7 and the DNA end casts doubt on the J call. CDR1 is MNHEY and CDR2 is SVGAGI in the germline V gene. This CDR3 is built from 15 residues. In nucleotides, the CDR3 is TGTGCCAGCAGACGGGACAGGGGGATGACCTACGAGCAGTACTTC. Protein: CASRRDRGMTYEQYF.

The gene calls are TRBV5-6 and TRBJ1-5; D not certain. Germline assignment: CDR1 SGHDT and CDR2 YYEEEE. The V end lost 2 bases, the J end lost 5 bases, and 14 bases lay between the germline ends. The CDR3 is 15 amino acids. The CDR3 loop reads CASSLGPGPHQPQHF. The CDR3 region has the DNA TGTGCCAGCAGCTTAGGTCCCGGCCCCCATCAGCCCCAGCATTTT.

The chain carries TRBV7-9 and TRBJ2-3; a possible D gene is TRBD2 (5 bases). V dropped 5 bases and J dropped 0 bases, with 9 bases sitting between them. This CDR3 has 14 residues. CDR1 and CDR2 from the germline V gene are SEHNR and FQNEAQ (reference sequence). The CDR3 region is CASSPTGSTDTQYF. As DNA, the CDR3 is TGTGCCAGCAGCCCCACGGGGAGCACAGATACGCAGTATTTT.

V is TRBV2 and J is TRBJ1-4; D unresolved. V shed 5 bases and J shed 4 bases, with 20 bases lying between them. The CDR3 length is 17 residues. The germline CDR1 and CDR2 sequences are SNHLY and FYNNEI. CDR3 protein: CASSPLINRAVNEKLFF. For the CDR3, the DNA is TGTGCCAGCAGTCCACTAATTAACCGGGCCGTTAATGAAAAACTGTTTTTT.

V gene TRBV5-1 combines with J gene TRBJ1-1, with D perhaps matching TRBD1 (6 bases). Germline CDR1 and CDR2: SGHRS and YFSETQ. CDR3 length equals 14 residues. V gave up 4 bases and J gave up 1 base, with 11 bases separating them. The CDR3: CASSIQGGNTEAFF. As DNA, the CDR3 is TGCGCCAGCAGCATACAGGGTGGGAACACTGAAGCTTTCTTT. Full variable domain (rest looked up from reference TRBV5-1 and TRBJ1-1): KAGVTQTPRYLIKTRGQQVTLSCSPISGHRSVSWYQQTPGQGLQFLFEYFSETQRNKGNFPGRFSGRQFSNSRSEMNVSTLELGDSALYLCASSIQGGNTEAFFGQGTRLTVV.